These 25 T cell receptor beta chains were all obtained from the same sample, sequenced in a study of blood T cell repertoires in COVID-19. Measured with immunoSEQ multiplex PCR; TCRdb has only the in-frame clones, and not every one. The sample lists just under 350,000 clones, approximately 91% occurring once. The source material was peripheral blood. Source of these receptors: a woman aged 70-85 years with COVID-19, enrolled during active disease.

This clone showed up just a few times. The V call is TRBV28, the J call TRBJ1-1; D call uncertain. Germline CDR1 reads MDHEN; CDR2 reads SYDVKM. This CDR3 is 11 amino acids long. Trimming shortened V by 2 bases and J by 7 bases, and 5 bases separated the two germline ends. The CDR3 loop is CASSLDSEAFF. The CDR3, as DNA: TGTGCCAGCAGTTTAGATAGTGAAGCTTTCTTT.

This chain joins TRBV4-3 and TRBJ1-4; 8 nucleotides match TRBD1. The CDR3 has 17 residues. The ends lost 4 bases at V and 8 bases at J; junction bases unmatched: 15. From germline, CDR1 is LGHNA and CDR2 YSLEER. Here the CDR3 DNA reads TGCGCCAGCAGCCCGTCAGAAATAGGACAGGGTCCGGAAAAACTGTTTTTT. This encodes CASSPSEIGQGPEKLFF.

In this sample, this clone turned up once. Other DNA variants within this sample encode the same CDR3. CDR3 nucleotide sequence: TGTGCCAGCAGTTTAAACTATGGCTACACCTTC. Protein product: CASSLNYGYTF. This rearrangement joins TRBV6-5 to TRBJ1-2; D uncertain. This CDR3 contains 11 residues. The V and J ends lost 4 bases and 2 bases respectively, with 2 bases between them. Germline CDR1 reads MNHEY; CDR2 reads SVGAGI.

The CDR3 DNA reads as TGTGCCAGCTCGCGGACAGGGGTAGGAGAGACCCAGTACTTC. Translating it yields CASSRTGVGETQYF. This chain links TRBV18 with TRBJ2-5; 9 nucleotides agree with TRBD1. CDR3 length: 14 amino acids. The germline V gene has CDR1 KGHSH and CDR2 LQKENI. J was trimmed by 4 bases and V by 6 bases; bases with no gene match: 6.

V and J are TRBV19 and TRBJ1-6; unclear D gene. Trimming left V 1 base short and J 8 bases short, with 12 bases between. From germline, CDR1 is LNHDA and CDR2 SQIVND (reference sequence). The CDR3 runs 15 residues. The CDR3 sequence is CASSIGNSPYSPLHF. The CDR3, as DNA: TGTGCCAGTAGTATAGGGAACAGCCCGTATTCACCCCTCCACTTT.

The genes are TRBV27 and TRBJ1-2, with a weak D call TRBD1 (6 bases). Germline CDR1 is MNHEY and CDR2 is SMNVEV (reference sequence). The V gene lost 4 bases and the J gene lost 8 bases, with 17 bases spanning the gap. This CDR3 is 14 amino acids long. The CDR3 here is CASSSQTGPEGYTF. In nucleotides, the CDR3 is TGTGCCAGCAGTTCACAAACAGGGCCGGAAGGCTACACCTTC.

This chain uses TRBV21-1 with TRBJ2-7; the table's TRBD1 call for D was not verified on the DNA. TRBV21-1 is a listed pseudogene. This CDR3 has 17 amino acids. The chain's CDR3 is CASSPPFIRPTSYEQYF. The CDR3 bases are TGTGCCAGCAGCCCCCCATTTATCAGGCCGACCTCCTACGAGCAGTACTTC.

This chain connects TRBV12-3 or TRBV12-4 to TRBJ2-2; D gene unclear. V lost 5 bases and J 8 bases, leaving 6 bases between the germline ends. The CDR3 covers 11 residues. The CDR3 protein is CASSTPGELFF. CDR3 DNA: TGTGCCAGCAGTACTCCGGGGGAGCTGTTTTTT.

The chain employs TRBV7-9 and TRBJ1-5; TRBD1 is a possible D gene (5 bases). The ends were cut back, 5 bases at V and 4 bases at J, with 15 bases in the middle. The germline gives CDR1 SEHNR, CDR2 FQNEAQ (reference sequence). The CDR3 runs 15 residues. This CDR3 is CASSPGLFPNQPQHF. Here the CDR3 DNA reads TGTGCCAGCAGCCCGGGACTCTTCCCAAATCAGCCCCAGCATTTT.

With regard to this clone: This same CDR3 is encoded by further DNA sequences in the sample. V gene TRBV24-1 combines with J gene TRBJ1-4; 10 bases are a match to TRBD1. V was clipped by 3 bases and J by 6 bases; unmatched bases: 3. The germline gives CDR1 KGHDR, CDR2 SFDVKD. CDR3 length: 15 residues. The CDR3 region is CATSDPGTGDEKLFF. The CDR3 DNA is TGTGCCACCAGTGATCCCGGGACAGGGGATGAAAAACTGTTTTTT.

This rearrangement joins TRBV24-1 to TRBJ1-2, with TRBD1 identical over 9 bases. V lost 2 bases, J lost 1 base, and 4 bases stayed unmatched. This CDR3 comprises 16 residues. CDR1 is KGHDR, CDR2 SFDVKD, per germline. CDR3 in amino acids: CATSDSGTGSNYGYTF. In DNA, the CDR3 is TGTGCCACCAGTGATTCCGGGACAGGGAGTAACTATGGCTACACCTTC.

The gene calls are TRBV18 and TRBJ2-1; 11 positions agree with TRBD1. Germline loops: CDR1 KGHSH, CDR2 LQKENI. With 3 bases clipped from V and 15 bases from J, the junction kept 4 bases outside the gene matches. This CDR3 is built from 12 residues. CDR3 bases: TGTGCCAGCTCACCTTCCGGGACAGGGGGGTTCTTC. Translating gives CASSPSGTGGFF. Drawing the rest from reference TRBV18 and TRBJ2-1, the complete variable domain is NAGVMQNPRHLVRRRGQEARLRCSPMKGHSHVYWYRQLPEEGLKFMVYLQKENIIDESGMPKERFSAEFPKEGPSILRIQQVVRGDSAAYFCASSPSGTGGFFGPGTRLTVL.

The chain couples TRBV9 to TRBJ1-1, with 10 bases that match TRBD1. Germline values: CDR1 SGDLS, CDR2 YYNGEE. The CDR3 extends over 14 amino acids. With V trimmed by 4 bases and J by 5 bases, 5 bases remained unmatched. The CDR3 DNA sequence: TGTGCCAGCAGCCGACAGGGGGCAGAAACTGAAGCTTTCTTT. Protein sequence: CASSRQGAETEAFF.

The table lists this clone with a count of one. J is TRBJ1-3 and V is TRBV28; D might be TRBD1 (6 bases). The CDR3 loop spans 14 amino acids. The V gene's germline CDR1 is MDHEN and CDR2 SYDVKM. The V end lost 11 bases, the J end lost 4 bases, and 18 bases lay between the germline ends. The CDR3: CAGQREGVGNTIYF. CDR3 DNA sequence: TGTGCCGGGCAAAGAGAGGGGGTCGGAAACACCATATATTTT.

The rearrangement joins TRBV2 to TRBJ1-1; 7 bases line up with TRBD1. V lost 5 bases and J lost 7; bases outside the gene matches: 10. The CDR3 sequence is 14 residues long. CDR1 and CDR2 (germline): SNHLY, FYNNEI. The CDR3 region has the DNA TGTGCCAGCAGTACAAAACAGCGGACAGGTGAAGCTTTCTTT. As protein: CASSTKQRTGEAFF.

V and J are TRBV6-6 and TRBJ2-5; possibly TRBD2 for D (6 bases). Germline loops: CDR1 MNHNY, CDR2 SVGAGI (reference sequence). The CDR3 is made up of 16 amino acids. Trimming took off 4 bases at V and 4 bases at J, with 19 bases between the two ends. CDR3 DNA: TGTGCCAGCAGTTTATCCGGGGGTTGGATAGGAGAGACCCAGTACTTC. Amino acid sequence: CASSLSGGWIGETQYF.

The chain is built from TRBV3-1 (or the pseudogene TRBV3-2) and TRBJ2-4; D possibly corresponds to TRBD2 (5 bases). Per germline, CDR1 LGHDT and CDR2 YNNKEL (reference sequence). With 0 bases removed from V and 3 bases from J, the gap between germline ends came to 21 bases. The CDR3 spans 19 residues. The chain's CDR3 is CASSQDTRVIAEVKNIQYF. The CDR3 nucleotides are TGTGCCAGCAGCCAAGACACTCGCGTTATCGCGGAGGTCAAAAACATTCAGTACTTC.

The CDR3 DNA follows: TGTGCCAGTATCAGAGGGAACACTGAAGCTTTCTTT. Translated: CASIRGNTEAFF. The chain has TRBV7-3 and TRBJ1-1; unclear D gene. This CDR3 comprises 12 residues. The V end was cut by 9 bases, the J end by 1 base, with 9 bases between. Germline-derived CDR1 and CDR2 are SGHTA and FQGTGA. Using reference TRBV7-3 and TRBJ1-1 for the parts outside the CDR3, the full variable domain is GAGVSQTPSNKVTEKGKYVELRCDPISGHTALYWYRQSLGQGPEFLIYFQGTGAADDSGLPNDRFFAVRPEGSVSTLKIQRTERGDSAVYLCASIRGNTEAFFGQGTRLTVV.

The sample holds a few counts of this clone. V is TRBV30 and J is TRBJ1-5; D might be TRBD1 (5 bases). This CDR3 region has 15 residues. Trimming shortened V by 2 bases and J by 7 bases, and 18 bases separated the two germline ends. Germline assignment: CDR1 GTSNPN and CDR2 SVGIG (reference sequence). The CDR3 reads CAWSSVRGRLQPQHF. The DNA for the CDR3 is TGTGCCTGGAGTTCGGTAAGGGGCAGGTTGCAGCCCCAGCATTTT.

This chain connects TRBV30 to TRBJ1-1; perhaps TRBD1 as D (5 bases). The V end lost 5 bases, the J end lost 1 base, and 8 bases lay between the germline ends. Germline loops: CDR1 GTSNPN, CDR2 SVGIG (reference sequence). This CDR3 comprises 12 residues. The CDR3 spells CAWDSRNTEAFF. Written as DNA, the CDR3 is TGTGCCTGGGACAGCAGGAACACTGAAGCTTTCTTT.

This clone was seen just once. Other DNA sequences in this specimen translate into the identical CDR3. This sequence joins TRBV27 and TRBJ1-5, with TRBD1 matching over 9 bases. CDR1 and CDR2 from the germline V gene are MNHEY and SMNVEV (reference sequence). This CDR3 region has 16 residues. After removal of 4 bases from V and 10 bases from J, the junction contained 14 bases not matched to a gene. CDR3 in DNA: TGTGCCAGCAGTTATGCCGGGACAGGGATCATTCAACCCCAGCATTTT. It translates to CASSYAGTGIIQPQHF.

V is TRBV18 and J is TRBJ2-2; 10 bases fit TRBD2. CDR3 length equals 16 residues. Looked up from germline, CDR1 is KGHSH and CDR2 is LQKENI. Trimming took 4 bases from V and 2 from J; bases not matched to a gene: 4. The CDR3 loop is CASSLGLAVNTGELFF. As DNA, the CDR3 is TGTGCCAGCTCACTTGGACTAGCGGTTAACACCGGGGAGCTGTTTTTT.

This chain links TRBV30 with TRBJ2-1; unclear D gene. The CDR3 is 14 residues long. V dropped 3 bases and J dropped 5 bases, with 14 bases sitting between them. Germline V gene lookup returns CDR1 GTSNPN and CDR2 SVGIG (reference sequence). The CDR3 bases are TGTGCCTGGAGAGGTAGCCGAATAGACAATGAGCAGTTCTTC. Protein sequence: CAWRGSRIDNEQFF. The full variable domain, with the rest looked up from reference TRBV30 and TRBJ2-1, is SQTIHQWPATLVQPVGSPLSLECTVEGTSNPNLYWYRQAAGRGLQLLFYSVGIGQISSEVPQNLSASRPQDRQFILSSKKLLLSDSGFYLCAWRGSRIDNEQFFGPGTRLTVL.

This chain links TRBV5-1 with TRBJ2-5, with TRBD2 matching 16 bases. Germline V gene data show CDR1 as SGHRS and CDR2 as YFSETQ. Unmatched junction bases numbered 6, after V lost 3 bases and J lost 4 bases. This CDR3 is built from 17 residues. The CDR3 protein is CASSSVGTSGGAETQYF. The CDR3 bases are TGCGCCAGCAGCTCTGTGGGGACTAGCGGGGGGGCAGAGACCCAGTACTTC.

V usage is TRBV2 and J usage is TRBJ1-1; 7 bases match TRBD1. CDR1 SNHLY and CDR2 FYNNEI come from the germline V gene. There are 13 residues in the CDR3. Germline trimming cut 1 base from V and 8 bases from J; bases unmatched to any gene: 4. Here the CDR3 reads CASSEDSGQEAFF. CDR3 DNA: TGTGCCAGCAGTGAAGACTCGGGACAGGAAGCTTTCTTT.